This TCR beta chain was recovered during a study of memory B cells and T cells in multiple sclerosis. This clone was recorded a few times. Its antigen remains unidentified. The CDR3 totals 16 residues. Germline V gene data show CDR1 as SGHRS and CDR2 as YFSETQ. V trimming: 0 bases; J trimming: 5 bases; junction bases outside the gene matches: 8. Overall study findings and caveats: Shared clonotype counts depended on differing compartment clone-set sizes and were normalized.

TCRdb keeps only in-frame clones here, not all; method: immunoSEQ multiplex PCR. This sample has more than 12,000 clones, with almost 70% found just once. The clonotype originates from a human donor with multiple sclerosis. Sample: memory (CD45RO+) CD4+ T cells from blood. J is TRBJ2-5 and V is TRBV5-1; 9 positions agree with TRBD2. For the CDR3, the DNA is TGCGCCAGCAGCTTGGGCGCGGGGGGGCTTAAGGAGACCCAGTACTTC. It yields the protein CASSLGAGGLKETQYF. The whole variable domain, filled in from reference TRBV5-1 and TRBJ2-5, reads KAGVTQTPRYLIKTRGQQVTLSCSPISGHRSVSWYQQTPGQGLQFLFEYFSETQRNKGNFPGRFSGRQFSNSRSEMNVSTLELGDSALYLCASSLGAGGLKETQYFGPGTRLLVL.